This T cell receptor beta chain was identified during a study of T-cell reconstitution after alpha-beta-depleted transplantation in children listed by TCRdb under 2016. Context from the whole study: Using TCR repertoire profiling, the study followed T-cell immune reconstitution in a quantitative way in children after TCRalphabeta/CD19-depleted allogeneic hematopoietic cell transplantation.

Library construction relied on PCR. The sequencer was an Illumina HiSeq 2500. TCR libraries were prepared with molecular barcoding, using unique molecular identifiers to normalize TCRbeta repertoire quantification. The public reads were reanalyzed by TCRdb: fastp trimming at Q25, MiXCR alignment, in-frame beta chains only. Rows with a matching CDR3 protein are joined into one entry that keeps the most common DNA and genes. This sample holds more than 450,000 distinct CDR3 sequences; 15% to 20% were observed only once. Jointly, the top ten make up roughly 3.3% of the sample. The germline V gene sets CDR1 to SQVTM and CDR2 to ANQGSEA. V is cut back by 6 bases and J by 5 bases, with 2 bases in the junction unmatched. The CDR3 contains 13 residues, cysteine and phenylalanine counted. Only the CDR3 portion is preserved as DNA: 39 bases, with reading frame beginning at the first base. As concerns this clonotype: The specificity of this receptor is unknown. Base qualities are not provided; no much larger clone lies one nucleotide away.

The sequence is built from TRBV29-1 and TRBJ2-2, with TRBD1 matching 11 junction bases. The specimen was PBMCs from the stem cell graft donor, collected from the stem cell graft. This receptor was taken from a human donor who donated a stem cell graft to a child with acute lymphoblastic leukemia. The nucleotides read TGCAGCGTGGGGGACAGGGGGACCGGGGAGCTGTTTTTT. This sequence encodes CSVGDRGTGELFF.